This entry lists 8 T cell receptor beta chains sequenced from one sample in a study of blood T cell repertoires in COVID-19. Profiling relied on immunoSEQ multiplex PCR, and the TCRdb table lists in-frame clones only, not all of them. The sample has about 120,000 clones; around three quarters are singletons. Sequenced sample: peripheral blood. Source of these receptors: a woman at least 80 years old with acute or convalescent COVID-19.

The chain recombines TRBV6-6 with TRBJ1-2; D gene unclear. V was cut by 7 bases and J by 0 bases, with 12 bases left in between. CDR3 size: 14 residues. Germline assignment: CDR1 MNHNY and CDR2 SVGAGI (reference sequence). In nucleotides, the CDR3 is TGTGCCAGCAAGTCAGCCCTAGCTAACTATGGCTACACCTTC. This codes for CASKSALANYGYTF.

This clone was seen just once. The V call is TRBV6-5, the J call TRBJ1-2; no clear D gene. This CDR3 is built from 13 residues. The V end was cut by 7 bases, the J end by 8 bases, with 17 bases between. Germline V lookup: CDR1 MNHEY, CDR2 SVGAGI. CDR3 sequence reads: CASTPPGRGGYTF. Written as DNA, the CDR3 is TGTGCCAGCACCCCCCCAGGTCGAGGGGGCTACACCTTC.

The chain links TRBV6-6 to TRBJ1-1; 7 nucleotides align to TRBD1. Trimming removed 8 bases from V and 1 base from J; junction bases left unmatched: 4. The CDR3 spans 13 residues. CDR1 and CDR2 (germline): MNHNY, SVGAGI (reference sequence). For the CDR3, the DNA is TGTGCCAGCGGATGGACAGGGAACACTGAAGCTTTCTTT. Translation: CASGWTGNTEAFF.

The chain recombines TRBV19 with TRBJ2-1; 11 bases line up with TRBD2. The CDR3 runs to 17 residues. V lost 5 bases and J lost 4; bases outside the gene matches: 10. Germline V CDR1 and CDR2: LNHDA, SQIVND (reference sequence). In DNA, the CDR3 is TGTGCCAGTAGTTTTTCCCTAGCGGGAGGCGGGTACAATGAGCAGTTCTTC. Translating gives CASSFSLAGGGYNEQFF.

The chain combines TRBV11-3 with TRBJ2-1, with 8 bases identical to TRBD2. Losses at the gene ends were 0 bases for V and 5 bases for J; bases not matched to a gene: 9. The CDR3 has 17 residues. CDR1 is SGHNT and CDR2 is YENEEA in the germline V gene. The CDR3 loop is CASSLDPPGLVNNEQFF. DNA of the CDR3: TGTGCCAGCAGCTTAGATCCCCCGGGACTAGTTAACAATGAGCAGTTCTTC.

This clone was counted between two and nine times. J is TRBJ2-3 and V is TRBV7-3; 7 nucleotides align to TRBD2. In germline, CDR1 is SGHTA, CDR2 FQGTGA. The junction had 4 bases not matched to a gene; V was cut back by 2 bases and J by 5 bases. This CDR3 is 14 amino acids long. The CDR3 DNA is TGTGCCAGCAGCTTAGACGGGGGGAGAGATACGCAGTATTTT. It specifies CASSLDGGRDTQYF. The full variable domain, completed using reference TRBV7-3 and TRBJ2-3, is GAGVSQTPSNKVTEKGKYVELRCDPISGHTALYWYRQSLGQGPEFLIYFQGTGAADDSGLPNDRFFAVRPEGSVSTLKIQRTERGDSAVYLCASSLDGGRDTQYFGPGTRLTVL.

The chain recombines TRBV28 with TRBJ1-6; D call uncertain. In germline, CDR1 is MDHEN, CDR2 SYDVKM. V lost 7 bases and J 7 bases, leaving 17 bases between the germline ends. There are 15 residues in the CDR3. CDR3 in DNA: TGTGCCAGCACCCTTGGAGGGATCGGCAATTCACCCCTCCACTTT. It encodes CASTLGGIGNSPLHF.

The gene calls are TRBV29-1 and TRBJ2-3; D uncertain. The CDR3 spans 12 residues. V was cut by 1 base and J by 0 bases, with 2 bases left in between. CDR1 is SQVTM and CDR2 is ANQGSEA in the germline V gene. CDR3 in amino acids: CSVEVSTDTQYF. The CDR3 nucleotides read TGCAGCGTTGAAGTAAGCACAGATACGCAGTATTTT.